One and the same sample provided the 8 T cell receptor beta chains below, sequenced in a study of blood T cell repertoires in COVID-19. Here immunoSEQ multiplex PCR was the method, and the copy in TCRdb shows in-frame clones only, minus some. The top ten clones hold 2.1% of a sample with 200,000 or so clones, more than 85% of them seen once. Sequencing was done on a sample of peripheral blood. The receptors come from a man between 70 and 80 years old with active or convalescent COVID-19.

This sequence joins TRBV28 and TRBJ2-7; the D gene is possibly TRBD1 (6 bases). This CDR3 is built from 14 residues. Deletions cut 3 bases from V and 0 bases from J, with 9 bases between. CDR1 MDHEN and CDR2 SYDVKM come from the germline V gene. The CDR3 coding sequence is TGTGCCAGCAGTTTTAACAGGGCCTCCTACGAGCAGTACTTC. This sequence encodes CASSFNRASYEQYF.

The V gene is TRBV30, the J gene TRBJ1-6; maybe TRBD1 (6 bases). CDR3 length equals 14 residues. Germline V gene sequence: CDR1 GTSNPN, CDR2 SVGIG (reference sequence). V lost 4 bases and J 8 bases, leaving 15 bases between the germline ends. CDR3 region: CAWTRTVGYSPLHF. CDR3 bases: TGTGCCTGGACTCGGACAGTGGGCTATTCACCCCTCCACTTT.

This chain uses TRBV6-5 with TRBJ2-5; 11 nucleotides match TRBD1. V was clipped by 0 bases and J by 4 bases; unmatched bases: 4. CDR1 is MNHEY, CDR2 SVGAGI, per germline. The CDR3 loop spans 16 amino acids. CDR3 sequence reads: CASSYSRTGGRETQYF. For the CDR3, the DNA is TGTGCCAGCAGTTACTCCCGGACAGGGGGCAGAGAGACCCAGTACTTC.

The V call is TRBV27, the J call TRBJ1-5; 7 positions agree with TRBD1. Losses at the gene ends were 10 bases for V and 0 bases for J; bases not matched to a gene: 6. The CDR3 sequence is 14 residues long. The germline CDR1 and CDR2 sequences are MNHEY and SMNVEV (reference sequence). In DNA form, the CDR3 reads TGTGCCACCTCACAGGGGTATAGCAATCAGCCCCAGCATTTT. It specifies CATSQGYSNQPQHF.

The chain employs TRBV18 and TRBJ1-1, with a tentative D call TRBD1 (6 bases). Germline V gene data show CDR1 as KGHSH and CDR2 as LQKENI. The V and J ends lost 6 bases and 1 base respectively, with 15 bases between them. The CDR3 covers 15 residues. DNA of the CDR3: TGTGCCAGCTCCGTTGGCAGGGGATCGAACACTGAAGCTTTCTTT. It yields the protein CASSVGRGSNTEAFF.

The CDR3, as DNA: TGCGCCAGCAGCCATCCCACAGGTCGGAACACTGAAGCTTTCTTT. As protein: CASSHPTGRNTEAFF. This chain connects TRBV4-3 to TRBJ1-1; D possibly corresponds to TRBD1 (5 bases). Germline-derived CDR1 and CDR2 are LGHNA and YSLEER. The germline V and J ends were trimmed by 3 bases and 1 base, with 12 bases remaining between them. The CDR3 is made up of 15 amino acids.

Here the CDR3 reads CASSLPGGEGTYEQYF. The DNA of the CDR3 is TGTGCCAGCAGTTTACCGGGAGGGGAAGGAACCTACGAGCAGTACTTC. This rearrangement joins TRBV28 to TRBJ2-7; 8 bases fit TRBD2. This CDR3 is 16 amino acids long. J gave up 2 bases and V 2 bases, and 8 bases lay outside the gene matches. CDR1 MDHEN and CDR2 SYDVKM come from the germline V gene. Full variable domain (rest looked up from reference TRBV28 and TRBJ2-7): DVKVTQSSRYLVKRTGEKVFLECVQDMDHENMFWYRQDPGLGLRLIYFSYDVKMKEKGDIPEGYSVSREKKERFSLILESASTNQTSMYLCASSLPGGEGTYEQYFGPGTRLTVT.

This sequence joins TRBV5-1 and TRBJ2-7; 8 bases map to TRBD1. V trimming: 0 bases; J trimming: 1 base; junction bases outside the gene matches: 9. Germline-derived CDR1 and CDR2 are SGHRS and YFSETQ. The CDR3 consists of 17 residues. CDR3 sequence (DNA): TGCGCCAGCAGCTTGGCCGGCCGGGACAGGCGTTCCTACGAGCAGTACTTC. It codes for CASSLAGRDRRSYEQYF.